The sequence of this T cell receptor beta chain was determined in a study of T-cell reconstitution after alpha-beta-depleted transplantation in children. This CDR3 contains 15 residues. Unmatched junction bases numbered 4, after V lost 2 bases and J lost 3 bases. Looked up from germline, CDR1 is KGHDR and CDR2 is SFDVKD. A library of TCRbeta sequences, prepared with unique molecular identifiers, was generated. TCRdb fed the PCR reads into MiXCR, producing one record per CDR3 protein. Here the sample spans about 540,000 distinct CDR3 sequences, about 17% being singletons. This chain links TRBV24-1 with TRBJ2-3, with TRBD1 matching 7 bases. Sequenced material: PBMCs from the stem cell graft donor, taken from the stem cell graft. The origin of this receptor is a human donor who donated a stem cell graft to a child with acute lymphoblastic leukemia. The CDR3 protein is CATSDWTGVTDTQYF. Here the CDR3 DNA reads TGTGCCACCAGTGATTGGACAGGCGTTACAGATACGCAGTATTTT.